These 21 T cell receptor beta chains share one sample of origin, sequenced in a study of cytomegalovirus exposure and HLA in healthy donors. 60 Vbeta and 13 Jbeta primers were used in PCR. Sequenced by immunoSEQ multiplex PCR; TCRdb stores in-frame clones only, minus some. The listing contains about 67,000 clones. What was sequenced was PBMCs. Receptors originate from a woman between 40 and 55 years old in good health and CMV-seropositive.

The chain recombines TRBV9 with TRBJ1-6, with D maybe TRBD1 (6 bases). This CDR3 region has 16 residues. Per germline, CDR1 SGDLS and CDR2 YYNGEE. Trimming took 4 bases from V and 2 from J, leaving 13 bases between them. The CDR3: CASSPRGGTYNSPLHF. The CDR3 DNA sequence: TGTGCCAGCAGCCCCCGGGGGGGCACCTATAATTCACCCCTCCACTTT.

The chain joins TRBV29-1 to TRBJ1-2; weak D call: TRBD1 (5 bases). The CDR3 sequence is 11 residues long. The ends were cut back, 4 bases at V and 5 bases at J, with 8 bases in the middle. Germline V gene lookup returns CDR1 SQVTM and CDR2 ANQGSEA. CDR3 residues: CSVVAGYGYTF. CDR3 in DNA: TGCAGCGTTGTGGCAGGGTATGGCTACACCTTC.

This chain joins TRBV4-3 and TRBJ1-2, with TRBD1 as a possible D gene (5 bases). This CDR3 has 16 residues. V dropped 0 bases and J dropped 2 bases, with 13 bases sitting between them. In germline, CDR1 is LGHNA, CDR2 YSLEER. The CDR3 region is CASSQDRSGGNYGYTF. The CDR3 nucleotides are TGCGCCAGCAGCCAAGATCGTAGCGGGGGGAACTATGGCTACACCTTC.

The chain couples TRBV7-2 to TRBJ2-1, with D possibly being TRBD2 (6 bases). The CDR3 contains 15 residues. V was clipped by 2 bases and J by 5 bases, with 13 bases between them. Germline V gives CDR1 SGHTA, CDR2 FQGNSA. CDR3 sequence reads: CASSLSRDSNNEQFF. The CDR3 DNA reads TGTGCCAGCAGCTTATCCCGGGACTCTAACAATGAGCAGTTCTTC.

The V and J genes are TRBV20-1 and TRBJ1-2, with a weak D call TRBD1 (6 bases). This CDR3 has 11 amino acids. Deletions cut 8 bases from V and 7 bases from J, with 14 bases between. Germline V gene sequence: CDR1 DFQATT, CDR2 SNEGSKA (reference sequence). The CDR3 loop is CSPHGRGGYTF. In DNA form, the CDR3 reads TGCAGTCCCCACGGCAGGGGTGGCTACACCTTC.

The genes are TRBV7-2 and TRBJ2-1; tentative D call: TRBD2 (7 bases). The CDR3 contains 15 residues. V was cut by 1 base and J by 5 bases, with 12 bases left in between. Germline V CDR1 and CDR2: SGHTA, FQGNSA. This CDR3 is CASSLDRAGDNEQFF. In nucleotides, the CDR3 is TGTGCCAGCAGCTTAGACAGGGCGGGGGACAATGAGCAGTTCTTC.

The chain couples TRBV6-6 to TRBJ1-5; TRBD1 is a possible D gene (5 bases). Trimming left V 3 bases short and J 4 bases short, with 13 bases between. The CDR3 is 15 amino acids. The germline V gene encodes CDR1 MNHNY and CDR2 SVGAGI (reference sequence). CDR3 in DNA: TGTGCCAGCAGTTATAGGGCGGGGGGGAATCAGCCCCAGCATTTT. This codes for CASSYRAGGNQPQHF.

This chain uses TRBV7-2 with TRBJ1-5; D is undetermined. CDR3 size: 16 residues. Trimming removed 1 base from V and 3 bases from J, with 13 bases in between. Germline loops: CDR1 SGHTA, CDR2 FQGNSA. CDR3 protein: CASSLVWQADNQPQHF. CDR3 nucleotide sequence: TGTGCCAGCAGCTTAGTGTGGCAGGCTGACAATCAGCCCCAGCATTTT.

The chain combines TRBV5-4 with TRBJ2-1; no reliable D call. CDR1 and CDR2 (germline): SGHNT, YYREEE (reference sequence). This CDR3 has 13 amino acids. Deletions cut 2 bases from V and 4 bases from J, with 7 bases between. CDR3 in DNA: TGTGCCAGCAGCTTACCGGGTTACAATGAGCAGTTCTTC. This sequence encodes CASSLPGYNEQFF. Full variable domain (remainder filled in from reference TRBV5-4 and TRBJ2-1): ETGVTQSPTHLIKTRGQQVTLRCSSQSGHNTVSWYQQALGQGPQFIFQYYREEENGRGNFPPRFSGLQFPNYSSELNVNALELDDSALYLCASSLPGYNEQFFGPGTRLTVL.

The genes are TRBV6-1 and TRBJ2-6; D remains ambiguous. The CDR3 is 15 amino acids. The V end was cut by 2 bases, the J end by 0 bases, with 5 bases between. CDR1 is MNHNS, CDR2 SASEGT, per germline. CDR3 residues: CASSERVSGANVLTF. The CDR3 coding sequence is TGTGCCAGCAGTGAAAGAGTCTCTGGGGCCAACGTCCTGACTTTC.

This sequence joins TRBV10-3 and TRBJ1-4, with TRBD1 matching over 7 bases. The length of the CDR3 is 13 residues. Trimming took 0 bases from V and 10 from J; bases not matched to a gene: 2. CDR1 ENHRY and CDR2 SYGVKD come from the germline V gene. The CDR3 is CAISESNRGKLFF. The CDR3 DNA sequence: TGTGCCATCAGTGAGTCTAACAGGGGAAAACTGTTTTTT.

The chain is built from TRBV7-8 and TRBJ1-1; 7 positions match TRBD1. This CDR3 has 15 amino acids. CDR1 and CDR2 (germline): SGHVS, FQNEAQ. Trimming cost V 1 base and J 1 base; bases outside gene matches: 3. The CDR3 protein is CASSLGSGGNTEAFF. In DNA, the CDR3 is TGTGCCAGCAGCTTAGGATCAGGGGGGAACACTGAAGCTTTCTTT. The full variable domain, its missing parts supplied by reference TRBV7-8 and TRBJ1-1, is GAGVSQSPRYKVAKRGQDVALRCDPISGHVSLFWYQQALGQGPEFLTYFQNEAQLDKSGLPSDRFFAERPEGSVSTLKIQRTQQEDSAVYLCASSLGSGGNTEAFFGQGTRLTVV.

This chain connects TRBV7-9 to TRBJ1-2, with D tentatively TRBD1 (5 bases). Trimming removed 3 bases from V and 8 bases from J, with 19 bases in between. This CDR3 has 15 residues. Germline V CDR1 and CDR2: SEHNR, FQNEAQ (reference sequence). For the CDR3, the DNA is TGTGCCAGCAGCTTCCAGAGATTTCGGGGGAGGGGCTACACCTTC. Its protein is CASSFQRFRGRGYTF.

This rearrangement joins TRBV5-6 to TRBJ1-6; D unclear. V dropped 4 bases and J dropped 15 bases, with 17 bases sitting between them. The CDR3 is 13 amino acids. Germline CDR1 reads SGHDT; CDR2 reads YYEEEE. CDR3 residues: CASSQTASINLHF. CDR3 DNA: TGTGCCAGCAGCCAAACAGCATCCATCAACCTCCACTTT.

This chain joins TRBV6-1 and TRBJ2-4; 7 bases match TRBD1. This CDR3 is built from 16 residues. V was pared by 2 bases and J by 0 bases, with 4 bases of the junction left unmatched. Germline CDR1 reads MNHNS; CDR2 reads SASEGT. The CDR3 DNA is TGTGCCAGCAGTGAACGACAGGGCCTAGCCAAAAACATTCAGTACTTC. Translation: CASSERQGLAKNIQYF.

Comment on this clone: One end of the junction fails to match germline, which may point to a read error. The sample has other DNA sequences that encode this CDR3 too. This chain uses TRBV6-5 with TRBJ1-1; 9 nucleotides line up with TRBD1. The CDR3 contains 14 residues. From germline, CDR1 is MNHEY and CDR2 SVGAGI. The CDR3 nucleotides are TGTGCCAGCAGTCCGGGACAGGGATCCACTGAAGCCTTCTTT. This translates into CASSPGQGSTEAFF.

The chain uses TRBV7-8 and TRBJ1-5; D unclear. CDR3 length equals 16 residues. Trimming took 5 bases from V and 1 from J, leaving 15 bases between them. Germline V gives CDR1 SGHVS, CDR2 FQNEAQ. CDR3 DNA: TGTGCCAGCAGCCGACGGGTCACCGGGAGCAATCAGCCCCAGCATTTT. The encoded protein is CASSRRVTGSNQPQHF.

The CDR3 region is CASSDAGGRRYEQYF. The CDR3 region has the DNA TGTGCCAGCAGCGACGCGGGGGGGAGAAGGTACGAGCAGTACTTC. The chain combines TRBV27 with TRBJ2-7; TRBD2 agrees at 9 bases. Germline trimming cut 6 bases from V and 4 bases from J; bases unmatched to any gene: 10. The CDR3 sequence is 15 residues long. Per the germline V gene, CDR1 is MNHEY and CDR2 is SMNVEV (reference sequence).

This sequence joins TRBV13 and TRBJ2-3; the match to TRBD2 covers 7 bases. The ends lost 1 base at V and 6 bases at J; junction bases unmatched: 13. CDR3 length equals 17 residues. Germline values: CDR1 PRHDT, CDR2 FYEKMQ (reference sequence). The CDR3 nucleotides read TGTGCCAGCAGCTTAGCACCCGGCGCGGGGGTGAAGGATACGCAGTATTTT. Translating it yields CASSLAPGAGVKDTQYF.

The rearrangement uses TRBV9 and TRBJ2-7; the D is unclear. Trimming took off 5 bases at V and 7 bases at J, with 25 bases between the two ends. CDR3 length equals 16 residues. The germline V gene encodes CDR1 SGDLS and CDR2 YYNGEE. The CDR3 is CASSNNPETPRVEQYF. CDR3 bases: TGTGCCAGCAGTAATAACCCCGAAACCCCCCGGGTGGAGCAGTACTTC. Based on the CDR3 plus reference TRBV9 and TRBJ2-7, the full variable domain is DSGVTQTPKHLITATGQRVTLRCSPRSGDLSVYWYQQSLDQGLQFLIQYYNGEERAKGNILERFSAQQFPDLHSELNLSSLELGDSALYFCASSNNPETPRVEQYFGPGTRLTVT.

The chain couples TRBV6-5 to TRBJ1-5; D is ambiguous. Trimming pared 3 bases from V and 6 bases from J, leaving 9 bases between. This CDR3 has 13 amino acids. CDR1 and CDR2 (germline): MNHEY, SVGAGI. The CDR3 DNA is TGTGCCAGCAGTTATTTATCGGGTCAGCCCCAGCATTTT. Protein product: CASSYLSGQPQHF.